This TCR beta chain was captured by sequencing in a study of neurological immune-mediated disorders. This clonotype came up many times. The antigen remains unidentified. Over 200 million TCR-beta sequences, together covering 15-18 subjects, were produced by every individual sequencing run that was carried out. MiXCR was run by TCRdb on the 5' RACE reads, yielding one entry per CDR3 protein. Altogether fewer than 45,000 distinct CDR3 sequences are present, 11% being singletons, with the ten largest covering approximately 3.5%. The J segment lost 0 bases and the V segment lost 3 bases, leaving 7 bases of the junction unmatched. The CDR3 length is 16 residues. Per germline, CDR1 SGHRS and CDR2 YFSETQ. Findings and limits, study-wide: Multiple sclerosis patients had less TCR clonal expansion than even healthy controls, unlike HTLV-1-associated myelopathy.

Sample time point: technical triplicate 1. The V call is TRBV5-1, the J call TRBJ1-1; 8 nucleotides align to TRBD1. The sequence derives from a man in his sixties with HTLV-1-associated myelopathy (HAM/TSP). Sequencing was performed on PBMCs. The DNA of the CDR3 is TGCGCCAGCAGCTCACCAGGACAGGGCATGAACACTGAAGCTTTCTTT. This translates into CASSSPGQGMNTEAFF.